A selection of T cell receptor beta chains follows, all from one sample in a study of CD8+ T cells in alopecia areata. The repertoire was sequenced with immunoSEQ multiplex PCR; TCRdb's copy has only in-frame clones and lacks some. The table lists fewer than 250,000 clones, approximately 56% of them singletons. Sequenced material: CD4+ T cells sorted from blood, taken at week 4, from a patient treated with tofacitinib. These receptors came from a human donor with alopecia areata. Both conserved end residues are part of each CDR3. D genes are given only for firm matches. Clone size is shown for a subset of rows, as once, few, many or a class of expanded clone.

>TRBV7-6|TRBJ2-5|.|TRBD2
CASSFPVGREKTQYF
TGTGCCAGCAGCTTCCCAGTAGGGAGGGAAAAGACCCAGTACTTC
>TRBV30|TRBJ2-2|.|TRBD2
CAWISGRDTGELFF
TGTGCCTGGATCTCCGGGAGGGACACCGGGGAGCTGTTTTTT
>TRBV11-2|TRBJ2-2|few|.
CASSLGRFNTGELFF
TGTGCCAGCAGCTTAGGCAGGTTTAACACCGGGGAGCTGTTTTTT
>TRBV29-1|TRBJ2-3|few|TRBD2
CSVIRTSGDTQYF
TGCAGCGTGATTCGGACTAGCGGCGATACGCAGTATTTT
>TRBV5-1|TRBJ2-3|.|TRBD1
CASALRGYGTGTQYF
TGCGCCAGCGCCCTACGGGGGTATGGGACAGGTACGCAGTATTTT
>TRBV29-1|TRBJ1-5|.|.
CSVVAGHNQPQHF
TGCAGCGTTGTGGCAGGACACAATCAGCCCCAGCATTTT
>TRBV2|TRBJ2-2|once|.
CASSSDLAGELFF
TGTGCCAGCTCCTCAGACTTAGCCGGGGAGCTGTTTTTT
>TRBV29-1|TRBJ2-1|.|.
CSVEDESRGTYNEQFF
TGCAGCGTTGAAGATGAGAGCAGGGGAACCTACAATGAGCAGTTCTTC
>TRBV6-6|TRBJ2-7|.|.
CASTIKPGLSYEQYF
TGTGCCAGTACGATTAAACCGGGCCTCTCCTACGAGCAGTACTTC
>TRBV28|TRBJ1-1|.|.
CASSLSSGAGDTEAFF
TGTGCCAGCAGTTTATCCTCAGGGGCGGGGGACACTGAAGCTTTCTTT
>TRBV30|TRBJ2-1|.|.
CAWNENEQFF
TGTGCCTGGAACGAAAATGAGCAGTTCTTC
>TRBV7-2|TRBJ2-5|few|.
CASSLAPGGGETQYF
TGTGCCAGCAGCTTAGCGCCCGGGGGCGGAGAGACCCAGTACTTC
>TRBV7-2|TRBJ1-5|.|.
CASTMDFSNQPQHF
TGTGCCAGCACCATGGACTTTAGCAATCAGCCCCAGCATTTT
>TRBV5-6|TRBJ1-1|.|.
CASSFPGADTEAFF
TGTGCCAGCAGCTTTCCAGGGGCGGACACTGAAGCTTTCTTT
>TRBV11-2|TRBJ1-1|.|.
CASSLRHRGAEAFF
TGTGCCAGCAGCTTAAGACACCGAGGGGCTGAAGCTTTCTTT
>TRBV30|TRBJ2-1|.|TRBD1
CAWSVRRTGHEQFF
TGTGCCTGGAGTGTACGGAGGACAGGGCATGAGCAGTTCTTC
>TRBV5-4|TRBJ1-1|.|.
CASSRGEANTEAFF
TGTGCCAGCAGCCGAGGGGAGGCCAACACTGAAGCTTTCTTT
>TRBV7-8|TRBJ2-1|.|TRBD2
CASTLAGTSPYNEQFF
TGTGCCAGCACCCTAGCGGGGACTAGTCCCTACAATGAGCAGTTCTTC
>TRBV18|TRBJ2-6|.|.
CASSPYRPGANVLTF
TGTGCCAGCTCCCCCTATCGCCCCGGGGCCAACGTCCTGACTTTC
>TRBV29-1|TRBJ2-1|.|TRBD2
CSVVGGVLASSSYNEQFF
TGCAGCGTTGTGGGGGGGGTACTGGCGTCGAGCTCCTACAATGAGCAGTTCTTC
>TRBV7-2|TRBJ2-5|few|TRBD2
CASSQGTSSDQETQYF
TGTGCCAGCAGCCAAGGGACTAGCAGCGACCAAGAGACCCAGTACTTC
>TRBV28|TRBJ2-7|.|.
CASSLIAESYEQYF
TGTGCCAGCAGTTTAATAGCGGAGTCCTACGAGCAGTACTTC
>TRBV5-1|TRBJ2-7|.|TRBD1
CASSVGQTYEQYF
TGCGCCAGCAGCGTGGGACAGACCTACGAGCAGTACTTC
>TRBV5-1|TRBJ2-1|.|.
CASSSQGGGIEQFF
TGCGCCAGCAGCTCCCAGGGGGGGGGAATTGAGCAGTTCTTC
>TRBV6-5|TRBJ1-5|few|.
CASSSDREGPQHF
TGTGCCAGCAGCTCCGACCGGGAGGGGCCCCAGCATTTT
>TRBV29-1|TRBJ2-7|few|.
CSCVVDEQYF
TGCAGCTGTGTAGTGGACGAGCAGTACTTC
>TRBV5-1|TRBJ2-6|.|.
CASSPDSGANVLTF
TGCGCCAGCAGCCCCGACTCTGGGGCCAACGTCCTGACTTTC
>TRBV5-1|TRBJ2-6|.|.
CASSLGRAGANVLTF
TGCGCCAGCAGCTTGGGCAGAGCTGGGGCCAACGTCCTGACTTTC
>TRBV30|TRBJ2-5|few|TRBD2
CAWSVAASGINRGETQYF
TGTGCCTGGAGTGTAGCGGCTAGCGGGATAAACAGGGGAGAGACCCAGTACTTC